The sequence of this T cell receptor (beta chain) was determined in a study of lymphopenia after photon versus proton radiotherapy. Only in-frame clones appear in the TCRdb table, and some are missing; sequencing was by immunoSEQ multiplex PCR. The sample lists around 25,000 clones; about 88% were seen once. The CDR3 is 15 amino acids. V was pared by 0 bases and J by 10 bases, with 18 bases between. From germline, CDR1 is LGHNA and CDR2 YSLEER. The clonotype was recovered from a woman in her fifties or sixties with cholangiocarcinoma. The sequences come from peripheral blood, collected from a patient treated with photon-based radiotherapy. The chain recombines TRBV4-3 with TRBJ2-5, with TRBD2 as a possible D gene (6 bases). CDR3 sequence reads: CASSQDGGTRGSQYF. The CDR3 region has the DNA TGCGCCAGCAGCCAAGATGGAGGGACCCGAGGGAGCCAGTACTTC.